Listed below are T cell receptor beta chains from one sample, sequenced in a study of CD8 T cells in Susac syndrome. TCRdb used MiXCR to reprocess the immunoSEQ multiplex PCR reads, holding one entry per CDR3 protein. The data contain 150,000 to 200,000 distinct CDR3 sequences, about 94% of them seen just once; the ten biggest clones take up more than 0.12%. Sample: CD4+ T cells from PBMCs. The receptors were gathered from a human donor in good health. The CDR3 runs from the conserved cysteine through the conserved F or W. The D gene is left open where the match is weak. Not all rows give a size; the values are once, few, many and, for expanded clones, a class.

>TRBJ2-5|-|14|-|TRBV4-3
TGCGCCAGCAGCCAGGAACACCTAGGGGAGACCCAGTACTTC
CASSQEHLGETQYF
>TRBJ2-7|-|14|-|TRBV29-1
TGCAGCGTTGGGGGAGTCCTCAGCTCCTACGAGCAGTACTTC
CSVGGVLSSYEQYF
>TRBJ2-5|-|13|once|TRBV7-2
TGTGCCAGCAGCAATGCACCACAAGAGACCCAGTACTTC
CASSNAPQETQYF
>TRBJ1-6|-|13|-|TRBV5-8
TGTGCCAGCAGCTTGTATCAGGGATCACCCCTCCACTTT
CASSLYQGSPLHF
>TRBJ1-1|TRBD1|15|-|TRBV20-1
TGCAGTGCAAGCGGGACAGGGGGCATGAACACTGAAGCTTTCTTT
CSASGTGGMNTEAFF
>TRBJ2-3|-|13|-|TRBV20-1
TGCAGTGCTATACGACAGCCGACAGATACGCAGTATTTT
CSAIRQPTDTQYF
>TRBJ2-2|-|12|-|TRBV29-1
TGCAGCGTTTCGGGCCCAGCGGGGGAGCTGTTTTTT
CSVSGPAGELFF
>TRBJ2-7|-|15|once|TRBV4-3
TGCGCCAGCAGCCGTAGTCGGGGGCCCAACTACGAGCAGTACTTC
CASSRSRGPNYEQYF
>TRBJ2-1|TRBD1|12|-|TRBV7-9
TGTGCCAGCAGCATCTCGACAGGGTATGAGTTCTTC
CASSISTGYEFF
>TRBJ2-5|-|11|-|TRBV29-1
TGCAGCGCTGCCACCTCCGAGACCCAGTACTTC
CSAATSETQYF
>TRBJ2-3|-|15|-|TRBV18
TGTGCCAGCTCACCTTTCCAGGGAAGAACAGATACGCAGTATTTT
CASSPFQGRTDTQYF
>TRBJ1-3|-|15|-|TRBV7-2
TGTGCCAGCAGCTTAGCGCGGGGGACGGGAAACACCATATATTTT
CASSLARGTGNTIYF
>TRBJ2-7|-|14|-|TRBV19
TGTGCCAGTAGTAGGCAGGAGAGCTCCTACGAGCAGTACTTC
CASSRQESSYEQYF
>TRBJ1-1|-|14|-|TRBV7-4
TGTGCCAGCAGCCCCGCGGCGATGAACACTGAAGCTTTCTTT
CASSPAAMNTEAFF
>TRBJ2-5|-|15|-|TRBV2
TGTGCCAGCAGTAGCCAACAGGGTAGTGGAGAGACCCAGTACTTC
CASSSQQGSGETQYF
>TRBJ2-7|-|12|once|TRBV20-1
TGCAGTGCTAGTAATCCAGGGTACGAGCAGTACTTC
CSASNPGYEQYF
>TRBJ2-3|TRBD2|15|-|TRBV2
TGTGCCACTCGCCCTAGCGGGGGTTACACAGATACGCAGTATTTT
CATRPSGGYTDTQYF
>TRBJ2-2|-|15|-|TRBV9
TGTGCCAGCAGCGTAGAGTCCCAGGACACCGGGGAGCTGTTTTTT
CASSVESQDTGELFF
>TRBJ2-3|-|15|-|TRBV18
TGTGCCAGCTCACTGGCAGGGGCCGGAGCAGATACGCAGTATTTT
CASSLAGAGADTQYF
>TRBJ2-5|TRBD1|14|-|TRBV2
TGTGCCAGCAATCCCGGGACAGGGGAAGAGACCCAGTACTTC
CASNPGTGEETQYF
>TRBJ1-2|-|14|-|TRBV25-1
TGTGCCAGCAGTGACCCGGGACCAACCTATGGCTACACCTTC
CASSDPGPTYGYTF
>TRBJ2-3|-|15|once|TRBV20-1
TGCAGTGCTAGAACAGGAGGGGGTTTCGGAGATACGCAGTATTTT
CSARTGGGFGDTQYF
>TRBJ2-3|TRBD2|15|-|TRBV4-3
TGCGCCAGCAGCCGAGCGGGATTCAGCACAGATACGCAGTATTTT
CASSRAGFSTDTQYF